This T cell receptor (beta chain) derives from a study of shared T cell receptors in the human thymus. V lost 6 bases and J 4 bases, leaving 13 bases between the germline ends. Germline V gives CDR1 SGHNT, CDR2 YYREEE (reference sequence). CDR3 length: 14 residues. The repertoire was sequenced with immunoSEQ multiplex PCR; TCRdb's copy has only in-frame clones and lacks some. Of hundreds of thousands of clones listed, 95% are singletons. V gene TRBV5-4 combines with J gene TRBJ2-2, with D maybe TRBD1 (5 bases). Sample: thymocytes. This sequence was found in a human donor. The CDR3 DNA reads TGTGCCAGCACCGAACAGGATCCCACCGGGGAGCTGTTTTTT. Translated, it gives CASTEQDPTGELFF.